The rows below give T cell receptor beta chains drawn from one sample of a study of response to subunit inactivated influenza vaccine. TCRdb ran MiXCR on the RT-PCR reads and lists one entry per CDR3 protein. Among some 600,000 distinct CDR3 sequences, 11% to 15% were seen once, and the ten largest hold about 7.6%. The material sequenced was PBMCs from blood, taken 14 to 15 days before vaccination. The receptors originated from a man aged 45-65 years who received an inactivated influenza vaccine. Both conserved end residues are part of each CDR3. Fields, in order: clone size, J gene, D gene, V gene, CDR3 DNA, CDR3 protein. A D gene is named only where the DNA matches it firmly. The size of a clone is reported for some rows only, either as once, few or many, or as a class for expanded clones.

-	TRBJ2-5	TRBD2	TRBV4-1	TGCGCCAGCAGCCAAGATTTGTTACTAGCGGGAGCAGAGACCCAGTACTTC	CASSQDLLLAGAETQYF
-	TRBJ2-7	-	TRBV20-1	TGCAGTGCTGGAGGGGTGAGACAGAGCTCCTACGAGCAGTACTTC	CSAGGVRQSSYEQYF
-	TRBJ2-1	-	TRBV4-2	TGTGCCAGCAGCCAAGACCCAGACGGGCCTTACAATGAGCAGTTCTTC	CASSQDPDGPYNEQFF
few	TRBJ2-5	TRBD1	TRBV12-3/TRBV12-4	TGTGCCAGCAGTACTGTCGACAGGGAAGAGACCCAGTACTTC	CASSTVDREETQYF
many	TRBJ2-3	-	TRBV7-2	TGTGCCAGCAGCTTAGGTGGGGCAGATACGCAGTATTTT	CASSLGGADTQYF
few	TRBJ2-7	-	TRBV4-1	TGCGCCAGCAGCCAAGCGACAGGACAACCTTACGAGCAGTACTTC	CASSQATGQPYEQYF
few	TRBJ2-1	-	TRBV3-1	TGTGCCAGCAGCCCCTCTAGCAACAATGAGCAGTTCTTC	CASSPSSNNEQFF
few	TRBJ2-5	TRBD1	TRBV29-1	TGCAGCGTCTTACGACAGGGTCAAGAGACCCAGTACTTC	CSVLRQGQETQYF
-	TRBJ2-7	-	TRBV4-3	TGCGCCAGCAGCCAAGTTTCGGGTAACTACGAGCAGTACTTC	CASSQVSGNYEQYF
few	TRBJ2-1	TRBD2	TRBV29-1	TGCAGCGCCCCGGGACTAGCGGATGAGCAGTTCTTC	CSAPGLADEQFF
-	TRBJ2-7	TRBD1	TRBV28	TGTGCCAGCAGTTTATTGCCCGGACAGGGGCGGAACGAGCAGTACTTC	CASSLLPGQGRNEQYF
many	TRBJ2-1	-	TRBV4-3	TGCGCCAGCAGCCCAATGTTGGGGGCAAGGGAGCAGTTCTTC	CASSPMLGAREQFF
-	TRBJ1-1	TRBD1	TRBV10-1	TGCGCCAGCAGTGAGTGGGGACAGGGGACGGGTGAAGCTTTCTTT	CASSEWGQGTGEAFF
-	TRBJ2-1	-	TRBV28	TGTGCCAGCAGTCCTCAACTAGGACGGCGAAGCTCCTACAATGAGCAGTTCTTC	CASSPQLGRRSSYNEQFF
-	TRBJ2-5	TRBD2	TRBV12-3/TRBV12-4	TGTGCCAGCAGTTCTAGCGGGGGGACTCGAGAGACCCAGTACTTC	CASSSSGGTRETQYF
few	TRBJ1-5	-	TRBV15	TGTGCCACCAGCAGAGAGTTTCATCAGCCCCAGCATTTT	CATSREFHQPQHF
-	TRBJ2-7	-	TRBV25-1	TGTGCCAGCAGTGAAGGATCGAGGTACGAGCAGTACTTC	CASSEGSRYEQYF
few	TRBJ2-7	-	TRBV12-3/TRBV12-4	TGTGCCAGCAGTTTGTCTATGTTCTCCTACGAGCAGTACTTC	CASSLSMFSYEQYF
few	TRBJ2-3	TRBD2	TRBV6-1	TGTGCCAGCAGTCAAGTTAGCGGGACTAGCACAGATACGCAGTATTTT	CASSQVSGTSTDTQYF
few	TRBJ2-1	TRBD2	TRBV7-2	TGTGCCAGCAGCTTAGTTCGGTCTAGCGGATACAATGAGCAGTTCTTC	CASSLVRSSGYNEQFF
-	TRBJ2-3	-	TRBV4-2	TGTGCCAGCAGCCAAGGCAAACAGGGAACGCAGTATTTT	CASSQGKQGTQYF
few	TRBJ2-2	TRBD2	TRBV30	TGTGCCTGGACCCAAACGGGGAGGGCCGGGGAGCTGTTTTTT	CAWTQTGRAGELFF
many	TRBJ1-2	TRBD1	TRBV12-3/TRBV12-4	TGTGCCAGCAGCCTGGGACAGGGGGTCAATGGCTACACCTTC	CASSLGQGVNGYTF
few	TRBJ1-3	-	TRBV6-5	TGTGCCAGCAGTTACTCGATTCCACGAGGAAACACCATATATTTT	CASSYSIPRGNTIYF
many	TRBJ2-7	TRBD2	TRBV3-1	TGTGCCAGCAGCCAGATCAAAGCGGGGACCGAGCAGTACTTC	CASSQIKAGTEQYF
few	TRBJ2-5	-	TRBV5-1	TGCGCCAGCAGCTTGGTGGCAGGGCTGCAAGAGACCCAGTACTTC	CASSLVAGLQETQYF
once	TRBJ2-6	-	TRBV28	TGTGCCACCGTGACGCAGGGAATGGGACCTGGGGCCAACGTCCTGACTTTC	CATVTQGMGPGANVLTF
-	TRBJ1-1	TRBD1	TRBV5-1	TGCGCCAGCAGCTTGGCCCAGACAGGGGGCACTGAAGCTTTCTTT	CASSLAQTGGTEAFF